These T cell receptor beta chains were read from a single sample in a study of cytomegalovirus exposure and HLA in healthy donors. The data were produced by immunoSEQ multiplex PCR, yet TCRdb's version contains in-frame clones alone and is incomplete. The sample contains over 200,000 clones, approximately 82% of which appear only once. The sample comprised PBMCs. These TCRs come from a male donor in good health and CMV-seronegative. The CDR3 runs from the conserved cysteine through the conserved F or W. A D gene is named only where the DNA matches it firmly. Size tells how often a clone was seen (once, few, many) or the class of an expanded clone, and some rows leave it out.

v_gene: TRBV30
d_gene: TRBD2
j_gene: TRBJ2-7
abundance: -
CDR3nt: TGTGCCTGGAGTGTACGGCTAGCGGCCACCTACGAGCAGTACTTC
CDR3aa: CAWSVRLAATYEQYF

v_gene: TRBV5-1
d_gene: -
j_gene: TRBJ2-3
abundance: -
CDR3nt: TGCGCCAGCAGTCAAGGGGCAGATACGCAGTATTTT
CDR3aa: CASSQGADTQYF

v_gene: TRBV28
d_gene: -
j_gene: TRBJ2-5
abundance: -
CDR3nt: TGTGCCAGCAGTTCCGACAATCCAGAGACCCAGTACTTC
CDR3aa: CASSSDNPETQYF

v_gene: TRBV19
d_gene: TRBD2
j_gene: TRBJ2-3
abundance: once
CDR3nt: TGTGCCAGTAAGCCTTTAGCGGGAGGAGCAGATACGCAGTATTTT
CDR3aa: CASKPLAGGADTQYF

v_gene: TRBV6-1
d_gene: -
j_gene: TRBJ2-2
abundance: -
CDR3nt: TGTGCCAGCAGGGACCAGGGCTTAAACACCGGGGAGCTGTTTTTT
CDR3aa: CASRDQGLNTGELFF

v_gene: TRBV6-5
d_gene: TRBD2
j_gene: TRBJ2-5
abundance: -
CDR3nt: TGTGCCAGCAGTTACCCCGGGACTAGCGGAACGGAGACCCAGTACTTC
CDR3aa: CASSYPGTSGTETQYF

v_gene: TRBV11-2
d_gene: TRBD2
j_gene: TRBJ2-1
abundance: -
CDR3nt: TGTGCCAGCAGCTTAGAACTAGCGGGAGGTGAGCAGTTCTTC
CDR3aa: CASSLELAGGEQFF

v_gene: TRBV11-2
d_gene: -
j_gene: TRBJ2-5
abundance: once
CDR3nt: TGTGCCAGTTCTTCGGCCCCGGGGACCCAGTACTTC
CDR3aa: CASSSAPGTQYF

v_gene: TRBV5-1
d_gene: TRBD1
j_gene: TRBJ2-7
abundance: -
CDR3nt: TGCGCCAGCAGCCATCCAGACAGGGACTCCTACGAGCAGTACTTC
CDR3aa: CASSHPDRDSYEQYF

v_gene: TRBV9
d_gene: -
j_gene: TRBJ1-2
abundance: -
CDR3nt: TGTGCCAGCAGGGCCGATCGTGGCTACACCTTC
CDR3aa: CASRADRGYTF

v_gene: TRBV6-1
d_gene: TRBD2
j_gene: TRBJ2-7
abundance: few
CDR3nt: TGTGCCACCGCGCCTCTAGCGGGAGGGCCCTACGAGCAGTACTTC
CDR3aa: CATAPLAGGPYEQYF

v_gene: TRBV7-8
d_gene: -
j_gene: TRBJ2-7
abundance: -
CDR3nt: TGTGCCAGCAGCTTAGATGTCAGGGGAGAGCAGTACTTC
CDR3aa: CASSLDVRGEQYF

v_gene: TRBV5-1
d_gene: TRBD2
j_gene: TRBJ2-1
abundance: -
CDR3nt: TGCGCCAGCAGCGTCCTAGCGGGAGGTCAGTATGAGCAGTTCTTC
CDR3aa: CASSVLAGGQYEQFF

v_gene: TRBV5-1
d_gene: TRBD1
j_gene: TRBJ1-6
abundance: once
CDR3nt: TGCGCCAGCAGCTCAGGGACAGCGGCCTATAATTCACCCCTCCACTTT
CDR3aa: CASSSGTAAYNSPLHF

v_gene: TRBV7-9
d_gene: TRBD2
j_gene: TRBJ2-7
abundance: few
CDR3nt: TGTGCCAGCAGCCCGCGGACTAGCGGCTCCTACGAGCAGTACTTC
CDR3aa: CASSPRTSGSYEQYF

v_gene: TRBV5-4
d_gene: -
j_gene: TRBJ1-3
abundance: -
CDR3nt: TGTGCCAGCAGCCAGGCCGGTCCTGGAAACACCATATATTTT
CDR3aa: CASSQAGPGNTIYF

v_gene: TRBV6-5
d_gene: -
j_gene: TRBJ2-2
abundance: once
CDR3nt: TGTGCCAGCAGTTACAAGGGGACCGGGGAGCTGTTTTTT
CDR3aa: CASSYKGTGELFF

v_gene: TRBV29-1
d_gene: -
j_gene: TRBJ2-5
abundance: -
CDR3nt: TGCAGCGTTGAAGATTTAGGCAGGGGAAGAGAGACCCAGTACTTC
CDR3aa: CSVEDLGRGRETQYF

v_gene: TRBV5-1
d_gene: TRBD1
j_gene: TRBJ1-2
abundance: -
CDR3nt: TGCGCCAGCAGCTGGGACAGTAAATATGGCTACACCTTC
CDR3aa: CASSWDSKYGYTF

v_gene: TRBV13
d_gene: -
j_gene: TRBJ2-3
abundance: -
CDR3nt: TGTGCCAGCAGCCAGGGTTCAGATACGCAGTATTTT
CDR3aa: CASSQGSDTQYF

v_gene: TRBV10-3
d_gene: -
j_gene: TRBJ1-5
abundance: -
CDR3nt: TGTGCCATCAGTGAGATGACAGGCTCAAATCAGCCCCAGCATTTT
CDR3aa: CAISEMTGSNQPQHF

v_gene: TRBV5-1
d_gene: -
j_gene: TRBJ1-2
abundance: -
CDR3nt: TGCGCCAGCAGCTTTACAACAGGGCACTACACCTTC
CDR3aa: CASSFTTGHYTF

v_gene: TRBV5-6
d_gene: -
j_gene: TRBJ1-1
abundance: -
CDR3nt: TGTGCCAGCCACCGCGGTACAGGGCTTAACACTGAAGCTTTCTTT
CDR3aa: CASHRGTGLNTEAFF

v_gene: TRBV7-9
d_gene: -
j_gene: TRBJ1-2
abundance: -
CDR3nt: TGTGCCAGCAGCTCCGGCTATGGCTACACCTTC
CDR3aa: CASSSGYGYTF

v_gene: TRBV4-1
d_gene: -
j_gene: TRBJ2-3
abundance: -
CDR3nt: TGCGCCAGCAGCCAAGGCCCCTATAGCACAGATACGCAGTATTTT
CDR3aa: CASSQGPYSTDTQYF

v_gene: TRBV5-5
d_gene: TRBD2
j_gene: TRBJ2-1
abundance: few
CDR3nt: TGTGCCAGCAGCCCCTTCATAGCGGGAGATTCCCATGAGCAGTTCTTC
CDR3aa: CASSPFIAGDSHEQFF

v_gene: TRBV9
d_gene: -
j_gene: TRBJ1-3
abundance: -
CDR3nt: TGTGCCAGCAGCTCCGGGGGGCCCGGAAACACCATATATTTT
CDR3aa: CASSSGGPGNTIYF

v_gene: TRBV5-1
d_gene: -
j_gene: TRBJ2-3
abundance: -
CDR3nt: TGCGCCAGCAGCCCATCCGGAGCCGGAGATACGCAGTATTTT
CDR3aa: CASSPSGAGDTQYF

v_gene: TRBV5-4
d_gene: -
j_gene: TRBJ2-1
abundance: -
CDR3nt: TGTGCCAGCAGTTCGCTCCTAGCTAGGTCCTACAATGAGCAGTTCTTC
CDR3aa: CASSSLLARSYNEQFF

v_gene: TRBV5-6
d_gene: -
j_gene: TRBJ2-7
abundance: -
CDR3nt: TGTGCCAGCAGCTTACAGGGCGGGTTGACCGAGCAGTACTTC
CDR3aa: CASSLQGGLTEQYF

v_gene: TRBV5-8
d_gene: -
j_gene: TRBJ1-3
abundance: -
CDR3nt: TGTGCCAGCAGCCAAACGGGCTCTGGAAACACCATATATTTT
CDR3aa: CASSQTGSGNTIYF

v_gene: TRBV28
d_gene: -
j_gene: TRBJ1-5
abundance: -
CDR3nt: TGTGCCAGCCGGGTTGTCTCGGCTAGCAATCAGCCCCAGCATTTT
CDR3aa: CASRVVSASNQPQHF

v_gene: TRBV19
d_gene: -
j_gene: TRBJ2-1
abundance: -
CDR3nt: TGTGCCAGTAGTATGTGGCCGGCGGGTGCTCGCTCCTACAATGAGCAGTTCTTC
CDR3aa: CASSMWPAGARSYNEQFF

v_gene: TRBV27
d_gene: TRBD2
j_gene: TRBJ2-3
abundance: -
CDR3nt: TGTGCCAGCAGAGCCGCCAGCGGGAGGGCTGGAGATACGCAGTATTTT
CDR3aa: CASRAASGRAGDTQYF

v_gene: TRBV11-3
d_gene: -
j_gene: TRBJ2-4
abundance: -
CDR3nt: TGTGCCAGCAGCCGGGGTGGGGTCAAAAACATTCAGTACTTC
CDR3aa: CASSRGGVKNIQYF

v_gene: TRBV7-2
d_gene: -
j_gene: TRBJ1-2
abundance: -
CDR3nt: TGTGCCAGCAGCTTAAAGACAGGCGGCTACACCTTC
CDR3aa: CASSLKTGGYTF

v_gene: TRBV7-9
d_gene: TRBD2
j_gene: TRBJ2-3
abundance: -
CDR3nt: TGTGCCAGCAGCGGCATCGGGAGGAGGAGGGCAGATACGCAGTATTTT
CDR3aa: CASSGIGRRRADTQYF

v_gene: TRBV27
d_gene: TRBD2
j_gene: TRBJ2-4
abundance: -
CDR3nt: TGTGCCAGCAGTTTACAGTTTGGCGGGAGGGTAGGCCCCCTGGCCAAAAACATTCAGTACTTC
CDR3aa: CASSLQFGGRVGPLAKNIQYF

v_gene: TRBV5-1
d_gene: -
j_gene: TRBJ1-5
abundance: -
CDR3nt: TGCGCCAGCAGCTTGGCGGGGAATCAGCCCCAGCATTTT
CDR3aa: CASSLAGNQPQHF

v_gene: TRBV2
d_gene: -
j_gene: TRBJ2-2
abundance: -
CDR3nt: TGTGCCAGCATTCAAGACCCCTACACCGGGGAGCTGTTTTTT
CDR3aa: CASIQDPYTGELFF

v_gene: TRBV7-2
d_gene: TRBD2
j_gene: TRBJ2-1
abundance: -
CDR3nt: TGTGCCAGCAGCTCCCCCGTTGGACTAGCGGGCGGCAATGAGCAGTTCTTC
CDR3aa: CASSSPVGLAGGNEQFF

v_gene: TRBV6-5
d_gene: -
j_gene: TRBJ1-4
abundance: -
CDR3nt: TGTGCCAGCAGTAGACAGAGCTTTAATGAAAAACTGTTTTTT
CDR3aa: CASSRQSFNEKLFF

v_gene: TRBV9
d_gene: -
j_gene: TRBJ2-5
abundance: -
CDR3nt: TGTGCCAGCAGCGCCCCGACTCCCAGTCGAGAGACCCAGTACTTC
CDR3aa: CASSAPTPSRETQYF

v_gene: TRBV6-1
d_gene: -
j_gene: TRBJ2-5
abundance: -
CDR3nt: TGTGCCAGCACCGCCACGGTTAGGGGAGAGACCCAGTACTTC
CDR3aa: CASTATVRGETQYF

v_gene: TRBV7-2
d_gene: -
j_gene: TRBJ1-2
abundance: -
CDR3nt: TGTGCCAGCAGCTCGTCGCTTGGGGAGGTTAACTATGGCTACACCTTC
CDR3aa: CASSSSLGEVNYGYTF

v_gene: TRBV18
d_gene: -
j_gene: TRBJ2-7
abundance: once
CDR3nt: TGTGCCAGCTCACCATTATCAGGGGGGACCTCCTACGAGCAGTACTTC
CDR3aa: CASSPLSGGTSYEQYF